Presented here are 7 T cell receptor beta chains from one specimen sequenced in a study of CD8 T cells in ankylosing spondylitis. Which antigens these TCRs recognize remains unknown. Study results and limitations: One TCR beta motif, made up of 7 or 8 highly homologous variants, appeared characteristic of ankylosing spondylitis blood.

TCRdb redid the calling of the 5' RACE reads with MiXCR, one entry per CDR3 protein. This table holds about 800,000 distinct CDR3 sequences, 10% to 15% found once. What was sequenced was blood, either unsorted or a sorted T cell fraction (not recorded which). The receptors derive from a male donor with ankylosing spondylitis.

This clonotype turned up a few times. This chain links TRBV5-1 with TRBJ2-1, with 8 bases matching TRBD2. The CDR3 has 14 amino acids. Looked up from germline, CDR1 is SGHRS and CDR2 is YFSETQ. With V trimmed by 2 bases and J by 3 bases, 1 base remained unmatched. CDR3 in amino acids: CASSFGGDYNEQFF. The CDR3 DNA follows: TGCGCCAGCAGCTTCGGGGGGGACTACAATGAGCAGTTCTTC.

In its sample, this clonotype was seen a few times. The chain links TRBV4-3 to TRBJ1-4, with D maybe TRBD1 (5 bases). V was shortened by 0 bases and J by 7 bases, with 12 bases between the two germline ends. Germline loops: CDR1 LGHNA, CDR2 YSLEER. The CDR3 spans 15 residues. CDR3 coding DNA: TGCGCCAGCAGCCAAGAAGGGGCGCGTGGTGAAAAACTGTTTTTT. Protein product: CASSQEGARGEKLFF.

The chain uses TRBV12-3 or TRBV12-4 and TRBJ2-3; 8 positions agree with TRBD1. V dropped 6 bases and J dropped 2; count of bases not matched to a gene: 7. This CDR3 has 15 amino acids. The CDR3: CASRTGQENTDTQYF. The DNA of the CDR3 is TGTGCCAGCAGAACGGGACAGGAGAACACAGATACGCAGTATTTT.

This clonotype was observed a handful of times. The chain combines TRBV4-2 with TRBJ2-3, with D possibly TRBD2 on 6 matching bases. The V end was cut by 4 bases, the J end by 1 base, with 18 bases between. The germline CDR1 and CDR2 sequences are LGHNA and YNFKEQ. CDR3 length: 17 amino acids. CDR3 protein: CASSLNGGRGGTDTQYF. The CDR3 DNA is TGTGCCAGCAGCCTAAATGGGGGGAGAGGGGGCACAGATACGCAGTATTTT.

J is TRBJ2-3 and V is TRBV15, with D unresolved. The CDR3 is made up of 15 amino acids. Germline values: CDR1 LNHNV, CDR2 YYDKDF (reference sequence). The V end lost 0 bases, the J end lost 6 bases, and 13 bases lay between the germline ends. The CDR3 spells CATSRDVAVADTQYF. DNA of the CDR3: TGTGCCACCAGCAGAGATGTCGCCGTCGCGGATACGCAGTATTTT.

This clonotype was seen only a few times. CDR3 DNA: TGTGCCAGCAGCTTAGGCCCAGTTTTTTCACCCCTCCACTTT. This translates into CASSLGPVFSPLHF. The V gene is TRBV7-6, the J gene TRBJ1-6; D is ambiguous. This CDR3 comprises 14 residues. Germline loops: CDR1 SGHVS, CDR2 FNYEAQ. V lost 1 base to trimming and J lost 9 bases, with 10 bases between them.

The genes are TRBV5-1 and TRBJ2-1; TRBD2 aligns across 10 bases. Germline lookup yields CDR1 SGHRS and CDR2 YFSETQ. The CDR3 has 15 residues. V shed 4 bases and J 6 bases; nucleotides not matched to a gene: 7. CDR3 in DNA: TGCGCCAGCAGCCAGGGGACTAGCGACCCCAATGAGCAGTTCTTC. As protein: CASSQGTSDPNEQFF.